This TCR beta chain was identified during a study of Graves' ophthalmopathy and Graves' hyperthyroidism (dated by TCRdb to the late 2010s). Regarding the research as a whole: A patient counted as having stable hyperthyroidism if there was no progression to ophthalmopathy within 18 months of follow-up. In more than five hyperthyroidism patients, T-cell repertoires of thyroid tissue and blood were compared. The independent validation cohort included 18 to 20 hyperthyroidism patients plus 17 patients who later progressed from hyperthyroidism to ophthalmopathy. To explore V-J signatures that separate ophthalmopathy from hyperthyroidism, a discovery set of about a hundred patients was enrolled, consisting of approximately 44 with ophthalmopathy and 57 with stable hyperthyroidism. In total, 135 blood samples were TCR-sequenced: 40 to 45 ophthalmopathy, roughly 77 hyperthyroidism and some 17 hyperthyroidism-to-ophthalmopathy patients. Once sampling was done, hyperthyroidism patients were given methimazole at a starting dose of 30 mg daily, while ophthalmopathy patients were given high-dose intravenous methylprednisolone. The study used TCR beta repertoire signatures to distinguish Graves' ophthalmopathy from Graves' hyperthyroidism and to predict progression to ophthalmopathy. Overall results and qualifications from the work: Most expanded thyroid clonotypes with a frequency above 0.001 also appeared in blood, which suggests that blood repertoires may reflect the immune response in the thyroid. No statistical method was used to predetermine the sample size, and group allocation was not hidden from the investigators. In validation, the model predicted ophthalmopathy progression with 70.59% sensitivity and roughly 72% specificity; 12 predicted patients were CT-confirmed with GO in a median of roughly 6.8 months. The 13-signature model separated ophthalmopathy from stable hyperthyroidism with roughly 90% sensitivity and approximately 83% specificity in cross-validation, and 80%/75% in the test set.

Taken from the germline V gene, the CDR1 and CDR2 loops are MGHRA and YSYEKL. The CDR3, from cysteine to phenylalanine, totals 17 residues. The DNA shown is the 51-base CDR3, in frame from base 1. Between the V and J ends, shortened by 3 bases and 3 bases respectively, the junction contains 20 bases. Hyperthyroidism patients were newly diagnosed, with disease duration under 2 months, and aged 18 to 65 years. Patients were excluded if they had other autoimmune diseases, uncontrolled infections, pregnancy or lactation. Clinical symptoms, serum thyroxine, TRAb, thyroid ultrasound and orbital computed tomography formed the basis of the diagnosis. Total RNA was extracted using Trizol reagent, and RNA quality was checked on an Agilent 2100 Bioanalyzer. TCR beta CDR3 regions were amplified from RNA transcripts for repertoire sequencing. The first round of RT-PCR was done with HTBI primers and the Qiagen OneStep RT-PCR kit, and was followed by a second round of multiplex PCR, then size selection and purification. Libraries were sequenced on an Illumina HiSeq2000 using paired-end 100 bp reads. Per the authors' processing: Reads were processed with SOAPnuke, discarding reads with adapters, uncalled bases, mean Phred below 15, or no exact constant-primer or identifier match. COPE v1.2.5 was used to merge the high-quality paired reads. Each unique nucleotide sequence was treated as a clonotype, and MiTCR v1.1 was used to align the clonotypes to the IMGT TRB V, D and J references. Only V-J combinations with frequency above 0.0001 were analysed, covering 99.2% of repertoires. For each V-J combination, a TCR clonal expansion and chaos score was defined as F50 clonal expansion divided by the chaos observed in the TCRdist matrix. Welch's t-statistics and random forest were used to reduce features to 13 V-J combinations, which were fed into a naive Bayes classifier. The similarity between thyroid and blood repertoires was quantified using the Morisita-Horn index. Clones were called with MiXCR by TCRdb after fastp trimmed the public reads at Q25, and only in-frame beta chains were retained. Rows are combined by CDR3 protein, so each entry shows the most common genes and DNA. Clone size and V and J calls follow TCRdb, not the original study. The sample contains about 1.2 million distinct CDR3 sequences, roughly 35% of them found a single time. Approximately 10% of the sample is taken by the ten largest.

This clonotype was detected many times. Its binding antigen is unknown. Per-base qualities were not stored, and no clone one base away is much larger. This clonotype was sampled from an adult man with Graves' hyperthyroidism. Sequenced: peripheral blood or thyroid tissue (not recorded which). The V and J genes are TRBV4-1 and TRBJ1-1; the D gene is perhaps TRBD1, on 6 matching bases. In nucleotide form, the sequence is TGCGCCAGCAGCCAGCCCGGACAGAAGGGGGGAGACACTGAAGCTTTCTTT. It codes for CASSQPGQKGGDTEAFF.